One and the same sample provided the 17 T cell receptor beta chains below, sequenced in a study of cytomegalovirus exposure and HLA in healthy donors. The primer mix had 60 Vbeta and 13 Jbeta primers. Measured with immunoSEQ multiplex PCR; TCRdb has only the in-frame clones, and not every one. Here the sample spans some 150,000 clones, 65% to 80% being singletons. What was sequenced was PBMCs. These receptors all come from a woman in her thirties or forties in good health and CMV-seronegative.

The V and J genes are TRBV6-5 and TRBJ1-1; 9 bases map to TRBD1. Trimming took 4 bases from V and 4 from J; bases not matched to a gene: 4. This CDR3 has 14 amino acids. Germline V gives CDR1 MNHEY, CDR2 SVGAGI. The CDR3 sequence: CASSFDRGGTEAFF. In nucleotides, the CDR3 is TGTGCCAGCAGTTTCGACAGGGGGGGCACTGAAGCTTTCTTT.

Note on this clone: The junction and the germline gene differ at one end; a read error may be behind it. Other DNA sequences from this sample encode an identical CDR3 as well. V is TRBV7-8 and J is TRBJ2-1; 7 nucleotides line up with TRBD2. The CDR3 covers 13 residues. Germline V gene data show CDR1 as SGHVS and CDR2 as FQNEAQ. The CDR3 DNA reads as TGCGCCAGCAGCCGCCCGCGGGAGAATGAGCAGTTCTTC. Protein product: CASSRPRENEQFF.

The chain joins TRBV30 to TRBJ1-2, with D possibly being TRBD1 (6 bases). The V and J ends lost 1 base and 7 bases respectively, with 13 bases between them. This CDR3 has 13 amino acids. Germline loops: CDR1 GTSNPN, CDR2 SVGIG (reference sequence). CDR3 nucleotides: TGTGCCTGGAGTGCGGCAGGGGTGGGTGGCTACACCTTC. Protein sequence: CAWSAAGVGGYTF.

The chain recombines TRBV5-4 with TRBJ2-6; 9 bases map to TRBD1. The germline V gene has CDR1 SGHNT and CDR2 YYREEE (reference sequence). V shed 3 bases, J shed 4 bases, and the junction held 8 bases outside the gene matches. CDR3 length equals 17 residues. The CDR3 reads CASSSGQGINGANVLTF. The CDR3 region has the DNA TGTGCCAGCAGCTCAGGACAGGGGATAAACGGGGCCAACGTCCTGACTTTC.

There are a few counts of this clone. The chain links TRBV11-3 to TRBJ1-1; 10 bases fit TRBD1. V trimming: 7 bases; J trimming: 6 bases; junction bases outside the gene matches: 2. From germline, CDR1 is SGHNT and CDR2 YENEEA. This CDR3 contains 12 residues. The CDR3 loop reads CASKGTGAEAFF. Here the CDR3 DNA reads TGTGCCAGCAAAGGGACAGGGGCTGAAGCTTTCTTT.

The chain is built from TRBV11-3 and TRBJ2-3; 14 bases fit TRBD2. Germline V gene lookup returns CDR1 SGHNT and CDR2 YENEEA. The length of the CDR3 is 17 residues. V gave up 5 bases and J gave up 2 bases; unmatched junction bases: 6. In DNA, the CDR3 is TGTGCCAGCAGCCCCCGGACTAGCGGGAGGCCCACAGATACGCAGTATTTT. Amino acid sequence: CASSPRTSGRPTDTQYF.

The rearrangement uses TRBV5-1 and TRBJ2-2, with no clear D. V shed 6 bases and J shed 3 bases, with 3 bases lying between them. CDR3 length equals 11 residues. Germline V gene sequence: CDR1 SGHRS, CDR2 YFSETQ. The CDR3 protein is CASTDTGELFF. CDR3 DNA sequence: TGCGCCAGCACCGACACCGGGGAGCTGTTTTTT.

V gene TRBV11-3 combines with J gene TRBJ1-1; maybe TRBD1 (6 bases). The CDR3 runs to 16 residues. Germline assignment: CDR1 SGHNT and CDR2 YENEEA. Trimming pared 5 bases from V and 1 base from J, leaving 17 bases between. The CDR3 DNA reads as TGTGCCAGCAGCCCCCGATGGACAGACCAGAACACTGAAGCTTTCTTT. It codes for CASSPRWTDQNTEAFF.

J is TRBJ1-5 and V is TRBV7-2; no clear D gene. Germline V gene data show CDR1 as SGHTA and CDR2 as FQGNSA. This CDR3 is built from 12 residues. The ends were cut back, 4 bases at V and 5 bases at J, with 6 bases in the middle. Written as DNA, the CDR3 is TGTGCCAGCAGCTACTTCGATCAGCCCCAGCATTTT. Protein product: CASSYFDQPQHF.

Written as DNA, the CDR3 is TGCGCCAGCAGTACAGCGGTGAGCTCCTACAATGAGCAGTTCTTC. It specifies CASSTAVSSYNEQFF. This chain uses TRBV10-2 with TRBJ2-1, with D tentatively TRBD2 (5 bases). Germline V gives CDR1 WSHSY, CDR2 SAAADI. The CDR3 totals 15 residues. V dropped 5 bases and J dropped 0 bases, with 11 bases sitting between them.

This chain uses TRBV25-1 with TRBJ1-4, with 8 bases identical to TRBD1. V lost 8 bases to trimming and J lost 8 bases; unmatched junction nucleotides: 7. Germline CDR1 is MGHDK and CDR2 is SYGVNS. The CDR3 length is 13 residues. The CDR3 reads CASSQGAGEKLFF. CDR3 DNA: TGTGCCAGCTCCCAGGGGGCGGGGGAAAAACTGTTTTTT.

V and J are TRBV4-2 and TRBJ1-2, with a weak D call TRBD1 (5 bases). The CDR3 length is 12 residues. In germline, CDR1 is LGHNA, CDR2 YNFKEQ. Trimming cost V 6 bases and J 5 bases, with 10 bases left between them. The CDR3 reads CASRPDRYGYTF. In DNA, the CDR3 is TGTGCCAGCAGGCCCGACAGATATGGCTACACCTTC.

This clone was counted between two and nine times. The chain employs TRBV7-2 and TRBJ1-4; unclear D gene. CDR1 is SGHTA and CDR2 is FQGNSA in the germline V gene. Deletions cut 1 base from V and 7 bases from J, with 16 bases between. The CDR3 is 16 residues long. Here the CDR3 DNA reads TGTGCCAGCAGCTTAGGGATGGGGAGGTGGGGTGAAAAACTGTTTTTT. As protein: CASSLGMGRWGEKLFF.

This chain links TRBV12-5 with TRBJ2-2; tentatively, D is TRBD1 (5 bases). This CDR3 has 17 residues. Trimming removed 0 bases at V and 2 bases at J, with 13 bases between. The germline V gene has CDR1 LGHNT and CDR2 FRNRAP. The CDR3 loop reads CASGLVRRQGNTGELFF. DNA for the CDR3: TGTGCTAGTGGTTTGGTACGGCGTCAGGGAAACACCGGGGAGCTGTTTTTT. The variable domain in full, completed from reference TRBV12-5 and TRBJ2-2, reads DARVTQTPRHKVTEMGQEVTMRCQPILGHNTVFWYRQTMMQGLELLAYFRNRAPLDDSGMPKDRFSAEMPDATLATLKIQPSEPRDSAVYFCASGLVRRQGNTGELFFGEGSRLTVL.

This chain links TRBV4-2 with TRBJ1-2; D is possibly TRBD1 (6 bases). With 0 bases removed from V and 7 bases from J, the gap between germline ends came to 15 bases. CDR1 and CDR2 (germline): LGHNA, YNFKEQ. The CDR3 is 15 amino acids. CDR3 sequence reads: CASSQDGRGSAGYTF. The CDR3 DNA reads TGTGCCAGCAGCCAAGATGGCAGGGGATCGGCTGGCTACACCTTC.

The V gene is TRBV5-1, the J gene TRBJ1-1, with D possibly matching TRBD1 (5 bases). Per the germline V gene, CDR1 is SGHRS and CDR2 is YFSETQ. V was shortened by 1 base and J by 0 bases, with 13 bases between the two germline ends. The CDR3 loop spans 16 amino acids. CDR3 in DNA: TGCGCCAGCAGCTTGCAGGGAGGGAGCATGAACACTGAAGCTTTCTTT. The encoded protein is CASSLQGGSMNTEAFF.

V usage is TRBV19 and J usage is TRBJ1-1; 12 bases map to TRBD1. Germline CDR1 LNHDA, CDR2 SQIVND (reference sequence). J gave up 4 bases and V 7 bases, and 7 bases lay outside the gene matches. This CDR3 region has 15 residues. This chain's CDR3 is CASTLGQGAVTEAFF. Here the CDR3 DNA reads TGTGCCAGTACCCTGGGACAGGGGGCGGTCACTGAAGCTTTCTTT.